A selection of T cell receptor beta chains follows, all from one sample in a study of T cell changes during pregnancy in multiple sclerosis. Sequencing was performed with immunoSEQ multiplex PCR; in TCRdb, only in-frame clones are kept and a portion is missing. Of 100,000 or so clones listed, about nine tenths are singletons. The source was peripheral blood, collected in the second trimester of pregnancy. Receptor source: a female donor with multiple sclerosis, enrolled in a pregnancy study. Each CDR3 is given with its conserved first and last residue. A D gene is named only where the DNA matches it firmly. A row's size may be missing; if present it is once, few, many or a size class.

>-|TRBV7-2|-|TRBJ2-7
TGTGCCAGCAGCTTACCCGCAGTACCCTACGAGCAGTACTTC
CASSLPAVPYEQYF
>TRBD1|TRBV28|-|TRBJ1-1
TGTGCCAGCCGTCGGAGACAGGGCGGAGCTTTCTTT
CASRRRQGGAFF
>-|TRBV19|-|TRBJ2-1
TGTGCCAGTAGTATGGAAGGAGGGCTTCCCTACAATGAGCAGTTCTTC
CASSMEGGLPYNEQFF
>-|TRBV29-1|-|TRBJ1-1
TGCAACGCGGGAGAAAACACTGAAGCTTTCTTT
CNAGENTEAFF
>-|TRBV9|-|TRBJ2-3
TGTGCCAGCAGCGTAGAACAGCGCACAGATACGCAGTATTTT
CASSVEQRTDTQYF
>-|TRBV5-4|-|TRBJ1-2
TGTGCCAGCAGCTTACAACAGGGCTCTAACTATGGCTACACCTTC
CASSLQQGSNYGYTF
>-|TRBV6-5|-|TRBJ2-7
TGTGCCAGCAGTTACTCGATCGTCCCGAGCTCCTACGAGCAGTACTTC
CASSYSIVPSSYEQYF
>-|TRBV4-3|once|TRBJ2-1
TGCGCCAGCAGCCATGCCCCGGGACTCCCGAATGAGCAGTTCTTC
CASSHAPGLPNEQFF
>-|TRBV28|-|TRBJ2-7
TGTGCCAGCAGTTTTCCGAAGGGGATCTCCTACGAGCAGTACTTC
CASSFPKGISYEQYF
>TRBD2|TRBV19|-|TRBJ2-7
TGTGCCAGTAGTAGTACGGGACTATACGAGCAGTACTTC
CASSSTGLYEQYF
>TRBD2|TRBV9|-|TRBJ2-7
TGTGCCAGCAGCCTAGGGGCGGGGGGAGAGCAGTACTTC
CASSLGAGGEQYF
>TRBD1|TRBV18|-|TRBJ2-7
TGTGCCAGCTCACCTGGACAGGGGGCTGTATACGAGCAGTACTTC
CASSPGQGAVYEQYF
>TRBD1|TRBV28|-|TRBJ1-2
TGTGCCAGCAGTTCAGGGGGATCAAGTGGCTACACCTTC
CASSSGGSSGYTF
>-|TRBV30|-|TRBJ2-5
TGTGCCTGGGGGGGGACTTGGGAGACCCAGTACTTC
CAWGGTWETQYF
>-|TRBV27|-|TRBJ1-5
TGTGCCAGCAGTTCCAGACAGGAGAAAGACCAGCCCCAGCATTTT
CASSSRQEKDQPQHF
>-|TRBV7-2|-|TRBJ2-2
TGTGCCAGCAGCGGGGGCGCCAGGACCACCGGGGAGCTGTTTTTT
CASSGGARTTGELFF